The rows below give T cell receptor beta chains drawn from one sample of a study of T-cell reconstitution after alpha-beta-depleted transplantation in children. Using its own MiXCR run on the PCR reads, TCRdb lists one record per CDR3 protein. The sample shows hundreds of thousands of distinct CDR3 sequences, around 17% of them seen only once. Material: PBMCs from the stem cell graft donor, obtained from the stem cell graft. All receptors come from a human donor who donated a stem cell graft to a child with acute myeloid leukemia. Both conserved end residues are part of each CDR3. The D gene is left open where the match is weak. Size is stated for part of the rows, as once, few or many counts, or as a class when the clone is expanded.

v_gene,d_gene,j_gene,abundance,CDR3aa,CDR3nt
TRBV20-1,.,TRBJ1-1,many,CSATAVMNTEAFF,TGCAGTGCCACGGCAGTCATGAACACTGAAGCTTTCTTT
TRBV20-1,TRBD1,TRBJ1-5,many,CSARDRGGNQPQHF,TGCAGTGCGCGCGACAGGGGAGGCAATCAGCCCCAGCATTTT
TRBV20-1,TRBD1,TRBJ2-7,many,CSASNRGRYEQYF,TGCAGTGCTAGCAACAGGGGTCGCTACGAGCAGTACTTC
TRBV20-1,.,TRBJ2-1,.,CSAIPGGGPHNEQFF,TGCAGTGCGATACCTGGGGGGGGGCCGCACAATGAGCAGTTCTTC
TRBV15,.,TRBJ1-2,.,CATTDGYLGEGYTF,TGTGCCACCACCGACGGATACCTAGGTGAGGGCTACACCTTC
TRBV7-2,TRBD1,TRBJ1-1,few,CASSLSTGQGRNTEAFF,TGTGCCAGCAGCTTATCAACAGGACAGGGGAGAAACACTGAAGCTTTCTTT
TRBV20-1,.,TRBJ2-5,many,CSAGGGSETQYF,TGCAGTGCAGGGGGGGGCTCGGAGACCCAGTACTTC
TRBV19,.,TRBJ2-3,.,CASSIQGRADTQYF,TGTGCCAGTAGTATACAGGGAAGGGCAGATACGCAGTATTTT
TRBV20-1,.,TRBJ1-6,many,CSAADGYNSPLHF,TGCAGTGCGGCGGACGGGTATAATTCACCCCTCCACTTT
TRBV5-6,TRBD1,TRBJ1-1,few,CASSWGDRGRGGAFF,TGTGCCAGCAGCTGGGGGGACAGGGGTCGGGGAGGAGCTTTCTTT
TRBV9,.,TRBJ2-1,.,CASSTEGGTYNEQFF,TGTGCCAGCAGCACAGAGGGGGGGACCTACAATGAGCAGTTCTTC
TRBV29-1,TRBD2,TRBJ2-1,many,CSVSDPFGLAGAMKSYNEQFF,TGCAGCGTTTCTGACCCCTTCGGACTAGCGGGGGCCATGAAATCCTACAATGAGCAGTTCTTC
TRBV6-1,.,TRBJ2-3,few,CASSDSGTLTDTQYF,TGTGCCAGCAGCGACAGTGGTACCCTCACAGATACGCAGTATTTT